This TCR beta chain was observed in a study of blood T cells in healthy people across ages. Through a sample-barcoded 5' primer and a J-beta primer mix, a second PCR was run for roughly 6 to 12 cycles. TCRdb called the 5' RACE reads again in MiXCR, with one record for every CDR3 protein. The sample gives hundreds of thousands of distinct CDR3 sequences, 35% to 50% of which show up once; 15% to 20% is in the top ten. This CDR3 contains 15 residues. Germline CDR1 reads SGHRS; CDR2 reads YFSETQ. Losses at the gene ends were 0 bases for V and 0 bases for J; bases not matched to a gene: 1. General study findings and limits: Unsorted PBMCs ruled out conclusive naive versus antigen-experienced comparison.

This clonotype appeared a few times. Antigen specificity is unknown. Input material: blood. This receptor was taken from a man of 80 years or more in good health. V and J are TRBV5-1 and TRBJ2-3; 7 bases are shared with TRBD2. The DNA for the CDR3 is TGCGCCAGCAGCTTGGAGCGGGGCAGCACAGATACGCAGTATTTT. It encodes CASSLERGSTDTQYF.